The rows below give T cell receptor beta chains drawn from one sample of a study of shared clonotypes between healthy human individuals. Profiled with immunoSEQ multiplex PCR; TCRdb holds only in-frame clones, not every one. The table records roughly 2,300,000 clones, roughly 92% of them present only once. The sequenced material came from naive CD4+ T cells from PBMCs. All receptors derive from a man in his late teens or twenties in good health. Some clones in this sample may be carry-over from other donors' samples. The CDR3 runs from the conserved cysteine through the conserved F or W. A D gene is named only where the DNA matches it firmly. Clone size is not always given. Where it is, it says once, few, many or a class for expanded clones.

J gene: TRBJ2-7; clone size: once; V gene: TRBV19; D gene: TRBD1; CDR3 DNA: TGTGCCAGTAGTAGGACAGGGGATCAAGTCTACGAGCAGTACTTC; CDR3 protein: CASSRTGDQVYEQYF
J gene: TRBJ1-1; clone size: few; V gene: TRBV30; D gene: NA; CDR3 DNA: TGTGCCTGGAAGTGGTCAGCGAACACTGAAGCTTTCTTT; CDR3 protein: CAWKWSANTEAFF
J gene: TRBJ1-5; clone size: NA; V gene: TRBV9; D gene: TRBD1; CDR3 DNA: TGTGCCAGCAGCGTCTTAGGACAGGGAAGGGGACACGATCAGCCCCAGCATTTT; CDR3 protein: CASSVLGQGRGHDQPQHF
J gene: TRBJ1-2; clone size: NA; V gene: TRBV19; D gene: TRBD1; CDR3 DNA: TGTGCCAGTAGTGCCGGAGACCTAAGGGGGCTCGGCTATGGCTACACCTTC; CDR3 protein: CASSAGDLRGLGYGYTF
J gene: TRBJ1-2; clone size: NA; V gene: TRBV7-2; D gene: NA; CDR3 DNA: TGTGCCAGCAGTCCCGCAGCTAACTATGGCTACACCTTC; CDR3 protein: CASSPAANYGYTF
J gene: TRBJ2-3; clone size: NA; V gene: TRBV15; D gene: TRBD2; CDR3 DNA: TGTGCCACCAGCGGGGGACTAGCGGGATTCCCTAGTCCAGATACGCAGTATTTT; CDR3 protein: CATSGGLAGFPSPDTQYF
J gene: TRBJ1-1; clone size: once; V gene: TRBV6-5; D gene: TRBD1; CDR3 DNA: TGTGCCAGCAGTTACTCGGTCAGGGGGAGCACTGAAGCTTTCTTT; CDR3 protein: CASSYSVRGSTEAFF
J gene: TRBJ2-7; clone size: NA; V gene: TRBV6-6; D gene: NA; CDR3 DNA: TGTGCCAGCAGTTTTGGCGGGACCCCCTACGAGCAGTACTTC; CDR3 protein: CASSFGGTPYEQYF
J gene: TRBJ2-7; clone size: NA; V gene: TRBV5-8; D gene: NA; CDR3 DNA: TGTGCCAGCAGCCCTGCCGTTGGCGAGCAGTACTTC; CDR3 protein: CASSPAVGEQYF
J gene: TRBJ1-3; clone size: NA; V gene: TRBV9; D gene: NA; CDR3 DNA: TGTGCCAGCAGCGTTCGGAGCTCTGGAAACACCATATATTTT; CDR3 protein: CASSVRSSGNTIYF
J gene: TRBJ1-2; clone size: NA; V gene: TRBV27; D gene: TRBD1; CDR3 DNA: TGTGCCAGCAGTTTATCGAGGGACAGGGGGTTGAACTATGGCTACACCTTC; CDR3 protein: CASSLSRDRGLNYGYTF
J gene: TRBJ1-2; clone size: NA; V gene: TRBV6-6; D gene: TRBD1; CDR3 DNA: TGTGCCAGCAGTCAAACAGGGGAGCAAGGCTACACCTTC; CDR3 protein: CASSQTGEQGYTF
J gene: TRBJ2-2; clone size: NA; V gene: TRBV5-8; D gene: NA; CDR3 DNA: TGTGCCAGCAGCTTGGGACATGGGAACACCGGGGAGCTGTTTTTT; CDR3 protein: CASSLGHGNTGELFF
J gene: TRBJ2-7; clone size: NA; V gene: TRBV29-1; D gene: NA; CDR3 DNA: TGCAGCGTTGTAGGGGGTCACAACGAGCAGTACTTC; CDR3 protein: CSVVGGHNEQYF
J gene: TRBJ2-7; clone size: NA; V gene: TRBV5-1; D gene: TRBD1; CDR3 DNA: TGCGCCAGCAGCCCGAGTCCCGGGACAGGGAACGAGCAGTACTTC; CDR3 protein: CASSPSPGTGNEQYF
J gene: TRBJ1-2; clone size: NA; V gene: TRBV13; D gene: NA; CDR3 DNA: TGTGCCAGCAGTCCTCGAGCAGGGGATAGCTATGGCTACACCTTC; CDR3 protein: CASSPRAGDSYGYTF
J gene: TRBJ1-1; clone size: NA; V gene: TRBV28; D gene: TRBD1; CDR3 DNA: TGTGCCAGCAGTCCCCACGACAGGGGAAGAACTGAAGCTTTCTTT; CDR3 protein: CASSPHDRGRTEAFF
J gene: TRBJ2-3; clone size: once; V gene: TRBV10-3; D gene: TRBD1; CDR3 DNA: TGTGCCACCACGGGACAGGGAGATACGCAGTATTTT; CDR3 protein: CATTGQGDTQYF
J gene: TRBJ1-3; clone size: NA; V gene: TRBV5-1; D gene: NA; CDR3 DNA: TGCGCCAGCAGCTTGGCAGGGACGAGCTCTGGAAACACCATATATTTT; CDR3 protein: CASSLAGTSSGNTIYF
J gene: TRBJ2-7; clone size: NA; V gene: TRBV28; D gene: TRBD2; CDR3 DNA: TGTGCCAGCAGTACCTTCCGGGGGAGGGTCGAGCAGTACTTC; CDR3 protein: CASSTFRGRVEQYF
J gene: TRBJ1-2; clone size: NA; V gene: TRBV6-1; D gene: NA; CDR3 DNA: TGTGCCAGCAGTCCCGGGCAGGGAGGCTATGGCTACACCTTC; CDR3 protein: CASSPGQGGYGYTF
J gene: TRBJ2-7; clone size: NA; V gene: TRBV15; D gene: TRBD2; CDR3 DNA: TGTGCCACCAGCTTCGGGACTAGGGACTACGAGCAGTACTTC; CDR3 protein: CATSFGTRDYEQYF
J gene: TRBJ2-7; clone size: NA; V gene: TRBV28; D gene: NA; CDR3 DNA: TGTGCCAGCAGTTTAATGGAGGAAACGCAGTACTTC; CDR3 protein: CASSLMEETQYF
J gene: TRBJ2-2; clone size: few; V gene: TRBV18; D gene: NA; CDR3 DNA: TGTGCCAGCTCACCACGACAGAACACCGGGGAGCTGTTTTTT; CDR3 protein: CASSPRQNTGELFF
J gene: TRBJ2-1; clone size: NA; V gene: TRBV7-9; D gene: TRBD1; CDR3 DNA: TGTGCCAGCAGCTTAGTAGGACAGGGGTACAATGAGCAGTTCTTC; CDR3 protein: CASSLVGQGYNEQFF
J gene: TRBJ2-1; clone size: NA; V gene: TRBV7-2; D gene: NA; CDR3 DNA: TGTGCCAGCAGCCCATCCGACTGGGGACGTGAGCAGTTCTTC; CDR3 protein: CASSPSDWGREQFF
J gene: TRBJ2-3; clone size: NA; V gene: TRBV29-1; D gene: NA; CDR3 DNA: TGCAGCGTTAACCGACAGGGGACTACTAGCACAGATACGCAGTATTTT; CDR3 protein: CSVNRQGTTSTDTQYF
J gene: TRBJ2-3; clone size: NA; V gene: TRBV28; D gene: TRBD2; CDR3 DNA: TGTGCCAGCAGTGTAGCGGGAGGATTGGCAGATACGCAGTATTTT; CDR3 protein: CASSVAGGLADTQYF
J gene: TRBJ1-5; clone size: few; V gene: TRBV5-4; D gene: TRBD1; CDR3 DNA: TGTGCCAGCAGAGGACAGGGCAATCAGCCCCAGCATTTT; CDR3 protein: CASRGQGNQPQHF
J gene: TRBJ2-1; clone size: NA; V gene: TRBV10-3; D gene: NA; CDR3 DNA: TGTGCCATCAGTGAGACAAATGAGCAGTTCTTC; CDR3 protein: CAISETNEQFF
J gene: TRBJ2-1; clone size: NA; V gene: TRBV19; D gene: NA; CDR3 DNA: TGTGCCAGTAGTATAGTCGGGGTCTCCTACAATGAGCAGTTCTTC; CDR3 protein: CASSIVGVSYNEQFF
J gene: TRBJ2-7; clone size: NA; V gene: TRBV7-2; D gene: NA; CDR3 DNA: TGTGCCAGCAGCCCCAGGCGCGAGGACGAGCAGTACTTC; CDR3 protein: CASSPRREDEQYF
J gene: TRBJ1-5; clone size: NA; V gene: TRBV7-9; D gene: TRBD1; CDR3 DNA: TGTGCCAGCAGCTCTGACAGGGACAGCAATCAGCCCCAGCATTTT; CDR3 protein: CASSSDRDSNQPQHF
J gene: TRBJ1-2; clone size: NA; V gene: TRBV11-2; D gene: NA; CDR3 DNA: TGTGCCAGCAGCTTAGGAGGGGTCGATGGCTACACCTTC; CDR3 protein: CASSLGGVDGYTF
J gene: TRBJ2-3; clone size: NA; V gene: TRBV15; D gene: NA; CDR3 DNA: TGTGCCACCAGCCCAACAGGGACAGATACGCAGTATTTT; CDR3 protein: CATSPTGTDTQYF
J gene: TRBJ2-1; clone size: NA; V gene: TRBV2; D gene: NA; CDR3 DNA: TGTGCCAGCCGCGGGGACGGTGGTTACAATGAGCAGTTCTTC; CDR3 protein: CASRGDGGYNEQFF
J gene: TRBJ2-1; clone size: NA; V gene: TRBV9; D gene: NA; CDR3 DNA: TGTGCCAGCAGCGTAGGGTTTCGGATTGGACACCCCATGCAGTTCTTC; CDR3 protein: CASSVGFRIGHPMQFF
J gene: TRBJ2-3; clone size: NA; V gene: TRBV28; D gene: NA; CDR3 DNA: TGTGCCAGCAGCCGGGATCGTAGCACAGATACGCAGTATTTT; CDR3 protein: CASSRDRSTDTQYF
J gene: TRBJ1-3; clone size: NA; V gene: TRBV27; D gene: TRBD1; CDR3 DNA: TGTGCCAGCAGTTTATCGGGACAGGGTTTCGGAAACACCATATATTTT; CDR3 protein: CASSLSGQGFGNTIYF
J gene: TRBJ1-5; clone size: once; V gene: TRBV6-6; D gene: NA; CDR3 DNA: TGTGCCAGCAGTTACGGGGAAAATCAGCCCCAGCATTTT; CDR3 protein: CASSYGENQPQHF
J gene: TRBJ1-2; clone size: NA; V gene: TRBV6-1; D gene: NA; CDR3 DNA: TGTGCCAGCAGTGAGTACTTGGAGCGTCGCTACACCTTC; CDR3 protein: CASSEYLERRYTF
J gene: TRBJ2-7; clone size: NA; V gene: TRBV9; D gene: NA; CDR3 DNA: TGTGCCAGCAGCGTAGCCTTGGGATCCTACGAGCAGTACTTC; CDR3 protein: CASSVALGSYEQYF
J gene: TRBJ2-3; clone size: NA; V gene: TRBV7-2; D gene: NA; CDR3 DNA: TGTGCCAGCAGCTTAGGTCTAGTGTCAGATACGCAGTATTTT; CDR3 protein: CASSLGLVSDTQYF
J gene: TRBJ2-5; clone size: NA; V gene: TRBV2; D gene: NA; CDR3 DNA: TGTGCCAGCAGTGAAAGGGCAGCCCAAGAGACCCAGTACTTC; CDR3 protein: CASSERAAQETQYF
J gene: TRBJ1-4; clone size: NA; V gene: TRBV6-6; D gene: NA; CDR3 DNA: TGTGCCAGCAGGCCTAATTGGGCGGGAACTAATGAAAAACTGTTTTTT; CDR3 protein: CASRPNWAGTNEKLFF
J gene: TRBJ1-1; clone size: NA; V gene: TRBV29-1; D gene: TRBD1; CDR3 DNA: TGCAGCGCATTGGACAGGGCTCCTACTGAAGCTTTCTTT; CDR3 protein: CSALDRAPTEAFF
J gene: TRBJ2-7; clone size: NA; V gene: TRBV9; D gene: TRBD1; CDR3 DNA: TGTGCCAGCAGCCCACATACGACAGGGGGCTCCTACGAGCAGTACTTC; CDR3 protein: CASSPHTTGGSYEQYF
J gene: TRBJ2-3; clone size: NA; V gene: TRBV4-2; D gene: NA; CDR3 DNA: TGTGCCAGCAGCCCAAAGAGCGGAGCGGCCTACACAGATACGCAGTATTTT; CDR3 protein: CASSPKSGAAYTDTQYF
J gene: TRBJ2-1; clone size: NA; V gene: TRBV6-6; D gene: TRBD2; CDR3 DNA: TGTGCCAGCAAGTTAGACGCCGGGACTAGCAATGAGCAGTTCTTC; CDR3 protein: CASKLDAGTSNEQFF
J gene: TRBJ2-7; clone size: NA; V gene: TRBV10-3; D gene: TRBD2; CDR3 DNA: TGTGCCATCAGTTCCGGACTAGCGGGAGTCGAGCAGTACTTC; CDR3 protein: CAISSGLAGVEQYF
J gene: TRBJ1-2; clone size: NA; V gene: TRBV30; D gene: NA; CDR3 DNA: TGTGCCTGGAGTACTTACCCACAGGGAAACTATGGCTACACCTTC; CDR3 protein: CAWSTYPQGNYGYTF
J gene: TRBJ1-2; clone size: NA; V gene: TRBV4-2; D gene: NA; CDR3 DNA: TGTGCCAGCAGCCTGGGTAGCCCCTATGGCTACACCTTC; CDR3 protein: CASSLGSPYGYTF
J gene: TRBJ1-3; clone size: NA; V gene: TRBV7-8; D gene: NA; CDR3 DNA: TGTGCCAGCAGCTTAGGTCAGGTCTCTGGAAACACCATATATTTT; CDR3 protein: CASSLGQVSGNTIYF
J gene: TRBJ1-2; clone size: NA; V gene: TRBV5-8; D gene: TRBD1; CDR3 DNA: TGTGCCAGCAGTACCTGGGACAGGGTTGACTATGGCTACACCTTC; CDR3 protein: CASSTWDRVDYGYTF